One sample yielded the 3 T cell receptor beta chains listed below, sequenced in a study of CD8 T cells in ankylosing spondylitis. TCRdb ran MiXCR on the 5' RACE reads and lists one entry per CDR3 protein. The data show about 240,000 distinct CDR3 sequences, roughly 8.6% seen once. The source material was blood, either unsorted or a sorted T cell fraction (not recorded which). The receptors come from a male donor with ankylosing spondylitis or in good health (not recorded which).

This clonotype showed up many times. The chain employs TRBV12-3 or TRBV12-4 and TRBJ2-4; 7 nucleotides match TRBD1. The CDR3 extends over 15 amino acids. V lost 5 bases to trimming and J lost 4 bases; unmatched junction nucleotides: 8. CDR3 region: CASSHRGSLKNIQYF. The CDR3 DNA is TGTGCCAGCAGTCACAGGGGTTCATTGAAAAACATTCAGTACTTC.

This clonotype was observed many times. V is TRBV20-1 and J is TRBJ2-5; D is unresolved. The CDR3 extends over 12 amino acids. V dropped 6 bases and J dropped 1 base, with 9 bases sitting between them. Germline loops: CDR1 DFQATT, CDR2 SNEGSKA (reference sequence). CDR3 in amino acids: CSAPEFQETQYF. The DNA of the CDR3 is TGCAGTGCCCCGGAGTTCCAAGAGACCCAGTACTTC.

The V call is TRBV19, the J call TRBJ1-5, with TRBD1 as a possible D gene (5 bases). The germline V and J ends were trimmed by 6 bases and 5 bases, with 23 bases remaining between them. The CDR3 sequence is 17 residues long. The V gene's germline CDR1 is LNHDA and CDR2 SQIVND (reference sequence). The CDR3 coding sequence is TGTGCCAGTAGGAGTATGGAGGGTCGGGGGAAATATCAGCCCCAGCATTTT. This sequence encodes CASRSMEGRGKYQPQHF.